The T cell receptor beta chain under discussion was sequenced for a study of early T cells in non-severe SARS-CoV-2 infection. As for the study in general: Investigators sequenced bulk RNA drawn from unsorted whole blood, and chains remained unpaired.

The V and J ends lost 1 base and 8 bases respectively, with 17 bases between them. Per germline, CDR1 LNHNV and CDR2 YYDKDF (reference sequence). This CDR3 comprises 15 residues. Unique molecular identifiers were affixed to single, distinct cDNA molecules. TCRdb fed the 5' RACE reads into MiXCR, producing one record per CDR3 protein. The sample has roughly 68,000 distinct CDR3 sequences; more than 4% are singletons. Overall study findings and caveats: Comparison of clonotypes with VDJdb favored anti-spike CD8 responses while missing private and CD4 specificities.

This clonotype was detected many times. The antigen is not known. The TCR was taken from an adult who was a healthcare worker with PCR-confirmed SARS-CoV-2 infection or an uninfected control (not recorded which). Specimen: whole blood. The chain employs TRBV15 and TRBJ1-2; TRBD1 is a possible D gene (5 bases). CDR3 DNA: TGTGCCACCAGCAGAGTCGGCAGGGAATCTGGCGGCTACACCTTC. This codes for CATSRVGRESGGYTF.